Below are 19 T cell receptor beta chains sequenced from a single sample in a study of regulatory T cells in long-lasting Graves disease. The time point: newly diagnosed GD, antithyroid drugs for less than 3 months. The TCR library was made from RNA extracted from PBMCs. Arm-PCR of CDR3 regions with iRepertoire HTBI primers generated TCR beta libraries. TCRdb analysed the multiplex PCR reads with MiXCR anew, one entry per CDR3 protein. The table records around 250,000 distinct CDR3 sequences, around 21% of them present only once. The material was peripheral blood mononuclear cells (PBMCs), obtained at new diagnosis, from a patient treated with antithyroid drugs. The receptor source for this set is a female donor with Graves disease.

This clonotype appeared many times. The chain combines TRBV6-2 or TRBV6-3 with TRBJ1-1, with D uncertain. Trimming removed 8 bases at V and 6 bases at J, with 13 bases between. Germline assignment: CDR1 MNHEY and CDR2 SVGEGT. This CDR3 has 12 residues. CDR3 amino acids: CASWIFPSEAFF. The CDR3 nucleotides read TGTGCCAGCTGGATTTTCCCATCTGAAGCTTTCTTT.

About this clonotype: This sequence may be a read error, since a much larger clone differs from it by one base. The chain joins TRBV6-1 to TRBJ2-1; 8 bases line up with TRBD2. CDR1 is MNHNS and CDR2 is SASEGT in the germline V gene. V lost 6 bases and J lost 5; bases outside the gene matches: 9. The CDR3 runs 15 residues. The CDR3 DNA reads as TGTGCCAGCAGCTATTACAGCGGGGGAAACAATGAGCAGTTCTTC. Translation: CASSYYSGGNNEQFF.

This clonotype has a count of ten or more. The rearrangement uses TRBV3-1 and TRBJ2-7; either TRBD1 or TRBD2 may supply D (6 bases each). V was trimmed by 6 bases and J by 0 bases, leaving 12 bases between them. CDR1 LGHDT and CDR2 YNNKEL come from the germline V gene (reference sequence). The CDR3 has 14 amino acids. The CDR3, as DNA: TGTGCCAGCAGTCGGGGGCCGAGCTCCTACGAGCAGTACTTC. The encoded protein is CASSRGPSSYEQYF.

At least ten counts were recorded for this clonotype. V is TRBV24-1 and J is TRBJ1-5, with 8 nucleotides matching TRBD1. V lost 6 bases and J lost 5; bases outside the gene matches: 5. Germline V gives CDR1 KGHDR, CDR2 SFDVKD. The CDR3 contains 14 residues. CDR3: CATSRTGRDQPQHF. CDR3 DNA: TGTGCCACCAGTCGGACAGGGCGCGATCAGCCCCAGCATTTT.

The V call is TRBV4-2, the J call TRBJ1-1; D unclear. Between the trimmed V and J ends, which lost 2 bases and 5 bases, there was a span of 9 bases. The CDR3 sequence is 13 residues long. Germline CDR1 and CDR2: LGHNA and YNFKEQ. The CDR3 region is CASSQPPKTEAFF. As DNA, the CDR3 is TGTGCCAGCAGCCAACCCCCTAAAACTGAAGCTTTCTTT.

This clonotype appeared many times. J is TRBJ1-5 and V is TRBV11-2; 7 bases line up with TRBD1. The junction had 7 bases not matched to a gene; V was cut back by 2 bases and J by 6 bases. Germline CDR1 and CDR2: SGHAT and FQNNGV. The CDR3 has 15 amino acids. The CDR3 region has the DNA TGTGCCAGCAGCTTATTCCAGGGGGTTGGTCAGCCCCAGCATTTT. Amino acid sequence: CASSLFQGVGQPQHF.

This clonotype showed up many times. The V and J genes are TRBV28 and TRBJ2-5, with 9 bases lining up with TRBD2. CDR3 length equals 13 residues. Per the germline V gene, CDR1 is MDHEN and CDR2 is SYDVKM. Trimming cost V 10 bases and J 2 bases; bases outside gene matches: 5. CDR3 bases: TGTGCCACTGCGGGGGGGGGGCAAGAGACCCAGTACTTC. This translates into CATAGGGQETQYF.

At least ten counts were recorded for this clonotype. This chain links TRBV5-4 with TRBJ1-2; 7 positions agree with TRBD1. Per the germline V gene, CDR1 is SGHNT and CDR2 is YYREEE (reference sequence). V was clipped by 2 bases and J by 6 bases; unmatched bases: 7. The CDR3 loop spans 14 amino acids. CDR3: CASSLDREGNGYTF. The CDR3 DNA is TGTGCCAGCAGCTTAGACAGGGAGGGTAATGGCTACACCTTC.

This clonotype was counted at least ten times. The genes are TRBV20-1 and TRBJ2-7, with unresolved D. Trimming pared 0 bases from V and 0 bases from J, leaving 12 bases between. The CDR3 runs to 15 residues. Germline CDR1 DFQATT, CDR2 SNEGSKA (reference sequence). CDR3 in DNA: TGCAGTGCTAGAGATCACGGACGCCTCTCCTACGAGCAGTACTTC. Translation: CSARDHGRLSYEQYF.

On this clonotype itself: A read error likely explains this, since a far larger clone differs by one base. V usage is TRBV7-8 and J usage is TRBJ2-1; 9 nucleotides line up with TRBD2. Germline CDR1 and CDR2: SGHVS and FQNEAQ. The CDR3 is 16 residues long. With 1 base clipped from V and 13 bases from J, the junction kept 14 bases outside the gene matches. This CDR3 is CASSLGLADIQETQFF. The CDR3 bases are TGTGCCAGCAGCTTAGGACTAGCGGATATCCAAGAGACCCAGTTCTTC.

This clonotype showed up many times. The V call is TRBV7-2, the J call TRBJ1-2, with 7 nucleotides matching TRBD1. CDR1 is SGHTA, CDR2 FQGNSA, per germline. The CDR3 has 15 residues. V lost 1 base to trimming and J lost 4 bases; unmatched junction nucleotides: 6. The CDR3 reads CASSLDSRQGYGYTF. The CDR3 region has the DNA TGTGCCAGCAGCTTAGATTCACGACAGGGCTATGGCTACACCTTC.

This clonotype was picked up many times. The rearrangement joins TRBV10-1 to TRBJ2-1, with 10 bases that match TRBD1. CDR3 length equals 15 residues. V dropped 3 bases and J dropped 4; count of bases not matched to a gene: 3. Germline loops: CDR1 WNHNN, CDR2 SYGVQD (reference sequence). The CDR3 region has the DNA TGCGCCAGCAGTGACAGGGGACAGGGGTACAATGAGCAGTTCTTC. Residues: CASSDRGQGYNEQFF.

This clonotype turned up a few times. The gene calls are TRBV4-3 and TRBJ2-3; D is ambiguous. Trimming removed 0 bases at V and 0 bases at J, with 7 bases between. Per the germline V gene, CDR1 is LGHNA and CDR2 is YSLEER. The CDR3 contains 15 residues. This CDR3 reads CASSQDFRSTDTQYF. CDR3 nucleotide sequence: TGCGCCAGCAGCCAAGATTTCAGAAGCACAGATACGCAGTATTTT.

Only a few counts were recorded for this clonotype. The junction shows a germline mismatch at one end, possibly a read error. The CDR3 spells CASSFPVGGMNEQCF. The CDR3 nucleotides read TGTGCCAGCAGCTTCCCCGTAGGGGGGATGAACGAGCAGTGCTTC. The chain has TRBV7-9 and TRBJ2-7; D tentatively reads TRBD1 or TRBD2 (6 bases each). There are 15 residues in the CDR3. Germline V gives CDR1 SEHNR, CDR2 FQNEAQ (reference sequence).

This clonotype was seen more than once but under ten times. V usage is TRBV29-1 and J usage is TRBJ1-4, with D possibly matching TRBD1 (6 bases). Trimming pared 4 bases from V and 3 bases from J, leaving 9 bases between. CDR3 size: 13 residues. Germline CDR1 is SQVTM and CDR2 is ANQGSEA. CDR3 nucleotides: TGCAGCGTTGCGGGGGCAGCTAATGAAAAACTGTTTTTT. It translates to CSVAGAANEKLFF.

This clonotype has ten or more counts. The J gene is TRBJ2-7, the V gene TRBV2, with D perhaps TRBD2 (6 bases). The germline CDR1 and CDR2 sequences are SNHLY and FYNNEI. Trimming took off 5 bases at V and 7 bases at J, with 21 bases between the two ends. The CDR3 is 15 amino acids. In DNA, the CDR3 is TGTGCCAGCAGTCGGCGGGGTGAGGGTCCCTCTGAGCAGTACTTC. This translates into CASSRRGEGPSEQYF. Complete variable domain (other parts from reference TRBV2 and TRBJ2-7): EPEVTQTPSHQVTQMGQEVILRCVPISNHLYFYWYRQILGQKVEFLVSFYNNEISEKSEIFDDQFSVERPDGSNFTLKIRSTKLEDSAMYFCASSRRGEGPSEQYFGPGTRLTVT.

This clonotype was recorded many times. The chain combines TRBV6-1 with TRBJ1-1; D remains unclear. V dropped 6 bases and J dropped 1 base, with 9 bases sitting between them. Germline CDR1 is MNHNS and CDR2 is SASEGT. The CDR3 runs 13 residues. CDR3 coding DNA: TGTGCCAGCAGCCACCGTCGGAACACTGAAGCTTTCTTT. Its protein product is CASSHRRNTEAFF.

This clonotype was seen a handful of times. This chain connects TRBV5-1 to TRBJ1-6; the D is unclear. This CDR3 comprises 14 residues. Trimming removed 4 bases at V and 2 bases at J, with 7 bases between. Germline lookup yields CDR1 SGHRS and CDR2 YFSETQ. CDR3 bases: TGCGCCAGCAGCCTAGGGACCTATAATTCACCCCTCCACTTT. Protein product: CASSLGTYNSPLHF.

This clonotype was picked up many times. A much larger clone lies one base from this, so it may be a read error. This chain links TRBV7-9 with TRBJ2-3; D is unclear. The CDR3 sequence is 13 residues long. CDR1 and CDR2 from the germline V gene are SEHNR and FQNEAQ (reference sequence). Trimming left V 3 bases short and J 0 bases short, with 4 bases between. Here the CDR3 DNA reads TGTGCCAGCAGCTTCGCCAGCACAGATACGCAGTATTTT. Translation gives CASSFASTDTQYF.